Below, 13 T cell receptor beta chains from the same sample are listed, as sequenced in a study of CD8 T cells in Susac syndrome. RNA, at about 0.45 to 1 ug, was reverse transcribed with random hexamers. TCRdb reprocessed the immunoSEQ multiplex PCR reads with MiXCR, giving one entry per CDR3 protein. The table lists more than 130,000 distinct CDR3 sequences, 90% to 95% of them singletons. Sequencing input: CD8+ T cells from PBMCs. These TCRs come from a human donor in good health.

V gene TRBV7-9 combines with J gene TRBJ1-2; D remains ambiguous. The CDR3 covers 17 residues. Germline lookup yields CDR1 SEHNR and CDR2 FQNEAQ (reference sequence). Trimming removed 6 bases from V and 1 base from J, with 21 bases in between. The CDR3 DNA sequence: TGTGCCAGCAGTTTATTGGGAGGCACCGGTCGTAACTATGGCTACACCTTC. Translated, it gives CASSLLGGTGRNYGYTF.

The rearrangement uses TRBV6-4 and TRBJ2-7, with 11 positions matching TRBD1. Germline V gene sequence: CDR1 MRHNA, CDR2 SNTAGT. The trim removed 7 bases at V and 4 bases at J, leaving 6 bases unmatched. The CDR3 is 14 amino acids. The CDR3 loop reads CASNRTGGVYEQYF. CDR3 coding DNA: TGTGCCAGCAATCGGACAGGGGGCGTTTACGAGCAGTACTTC.

V gene TRBV7-9 combines with J gene TRBJ2-5; a possible D gene is TRBD1 (6 bases). The CDR3 runs to 16 residues. Germline assignment: CDR1 SEHNR and CDR2 FQNEAQ (reference sequence). V shed 1 base and J shed 1 base, with 13 bases lying between them. The CDR3 DNA is TGTGCCAGCAGCTTAGTTTCAGGGGCGATCCAAGAGACCCAGTACTTC. It specifies CASSLVSGAIQETQYF.

The rearrangement links TRBV9 to TRBJ2-7, with D unresolved. Germline V lookup: CDR1 SGDLS, CDR2 YYNGEE. CDR3 length: 13 amino acids. V was shortened by 0 bases and J by 5 bases, with 9 bases between the two germline ends. The CDR3 here is CASSVGGGNEQYF. For the CDR3, the DNA is TGTGCCAGCAGCGTAGGAGGTGGAAACGAGCAGTACTTC.

This sequence joins TRBV3-1 and TRBJ1-2, with D uncertain. CDR1 is LGHDT and CDR2 is YNNKEL in the germline V gene (reference sequence). The V and J ends lost 1 base and 6 bases respectively, with 12 bases between them. CDR3 size: 14 residues. CDR3 DNA: TGTGCCAGCAGCCAAGGTTCGGGGAAGAATGGCTACACCTTC. This sequence encodes CASSQGSGKNGYTF.

The chain has TRBV20-1 and TRBJ2-5, with D unclear. Germline V gene lookup returns CDR1 DFQATT and CDR2 SNEGSKA (reference sequence). V was pared by 3 bases and J by 2 bases, with 13 bases between. The CDR3 consists of 14 residues. CDR3 nucleotides: TGCAGTGCTAGGCCCAGTAAGCCGCAAGAGACCCAGTACTTC. This encodes CSARPSKPQETQYF.

The J gene is TRBJ2-7, the V gene TRBV27, with 9 bases fitting TRBD2. Trimming took 5 bases from V and 7 from J; bases not matched to a gene: 9. Germline lookup yields CDR1 MNHEY and CDR2 SMNVEV (reference sequence). The CDR3 is 14 residues long. CDR3 region: CASSASSGVWEQYF. The CDR3 DNA follows: TGTGCCAGCAGTGCCTCTAGCGGGGTATGGGAGCAGTACTTC.

This chain links TRBV7-9 with TRBJ1-1; the D is unclear. Trimming removed 6 bases at V and 6 bases at J, with 17 bases between. CDR1 is SEHNR, CDR2 FQNEAQ, per germline (reference sequence). This CDR3 contains 14 residues. CDR3 amino acids: CASSSVMDRSEAFF. In DNA form, the CDR3 reads TGTGCCAGCAGTTCGGTGATGGACCGTTCTGAAGCTTTCTTT.

The rearrangement links TRBV3-1 to TRBJ1-2, with D possibly TRBD1 on 5 matching bases. Deletions cut 0 bases from V and 5 bases from J, with 10 bases between. This CDR3 has 14 residues. The V gene's germline CDR1 is LGHDT and CDR2 YNNKEL (reference sequence). DNA for the CDR3: TGTGCCAGCAGCCAAGATATCCGGGGGTATGGCTACACCTTC. As protein: CASSQDIRGYGYTF.

The chain links TRBV6-5 to TRBJ1-1; D might be TRBD1 (6 bases). The CDR3 extends over 12 amino acids. V was trimmed by 5 bases and J by 7 bases, leaving 11 bases between them. The germline V gene encodes CDR1 MNHEY and CDR2 SVGAGI. The CDR3: CASSPGDLEAFF. The CDR3 region has the DNA TGTGCCAGCAGTCCAGGGGACCTTGAAGCTTTCTTT.

V gene TRBV27 combines with J gene TRBJ2-1, with D perhaps TRBD2 (5 bases). This CDR3 has 15 residues. From germline, CDR1 is MNHEY and CDR2 SMNVEV (reference sequence). The V end lost 3 bases, the J end lost 5 bases, and 14 bases lay between the germline ends. In DNA form, the CDR3 reads TGTGCCAGCAGTTTGACAAGACTAACACACAATGAGCAGTTCTTC. It translates to CASSLTRLTHNEQFF.

The chain recombines TRBV29-1 with TRBJ2-7; D possibly matches TRBD1 or TRBD2 (6 bases each). The CDR3 covers 11 residues. Trimming shortened V by 5 bases and J by 7 bases, and 12 bases separated the two germline ends. Germline V lookup: CDR1 SQVTM, CDR2 ANQGSEA. The CDR3: CSVPGALEQYF. The DNA of the CDR3 is TGCAGCGTTCCGGGGGCGCTTGAGCAGTACTTC.

The chain carries TRBV7-9 and TRBJ2-7; no clear D gene. The germline CDR1 and CDR2 sequences are SEHNR and FQNEAQ (reference sequence). This CDR3 comprises 15 residues. V lost 2 bases and J 6 bases, leaving 17 bases between the germline ends. CDR3 coding DNA: TGTGCCAGCAGCTTAAACGTGGGATATATCGGCGAGCAGTACTTC. Translation gives CASSLNVGYIGEQYF.